This passage covers 18 T cell receptor beta chains from one sample sequenced in a study of blood T cell repertoires in COVID-19. Sequenced by immunoSEQ multiplex PCR; TCRdb stores in-frame clones only, minus some. The sample has about 29,000 clones; 70% to 90% are singletons. Sample: peripheral blood. The receptors stem from a human donor in a cohort sampled during active COVID-19.

This clone was seen just once. This chain links TRBV6-1 with TRBJ1-2; 9 nucleotides align to TRBD1. CDR3 size: 18 residues. Germline trimming cut 2 bases from V and 2 bases from J; bases unmatched to any gene: 12. CDR1 MNHNS and CDR2 SASEGT come from the germline V gene. CDR3 in DNA: TGTGCCAGCAGTGAAAGTGTCACAGGGGGCGGCCTGAACTATGGCTACACCTTC. Translation: CASSESVTGGGLNYGYTF.

This clone was seen more than once but under ten times. J is TRBJ1-5 and V is TRBV30; TRBD1 agrees at 7 bases. The CDR3 consists of 13 residues. With V trimmed by 2 bases and J by 4 bases, 2 bases remained unmatched. Looked up from germline, CDR1 is GTSNPN and CDR2 is SVGIG (reference sequence). CDR3 sequence reads: CAWSLQGNQPQHF. CDR3 sequence (DNA): TGTGCCTGGAGTTTACAGGGGAATCAGCCCCAGCATTTT.

This sequence joins TRBV18 and TRBJ1-5, with TRBD1 identical over 10 bases. CDR1 KGHSH and CDR2 LQKENI come from the germline V gene. Unmatched junction bases numbered 4, after V lost 0 bases and J lost 2 bases. This CDR3 region has 17 residues. The CDR3 loop is CASSPPGTGVGNQPQHF. CDR3 DNA: TGTGCCAGCTCACCACCCGGGACAGGGGTGGGCAATCAGCCCCAGCATTTT. The complete variable domain, with remaining parts taken from reference TRBV18 and TRBJ1-5, reads NAGVMQNPRHLVRRRGQEARLRCSPMKGHSHVYWYRQLPEEGLKFMVYLQKENIIDESGMPKERFSAEFPKEGPSILRIQQVVRGDSAAYFCASSPPGTGVGNQPQHFGDGTRLSIL.

The chain carries TRBV2 and TRBJ2-5; 9 bases align to TRBD1. This CDR3 region has 16 residues. The ends lost 7 bases at V and 10 bases at J; junction bases unmatched: 19. Germline V gene data show CDR1 as SNHLY and CDR2 as FYNNEI. The CDR3 nucleotides read TGTGCCAGCAAAGGGGAACCGGGACAGGGAATTTGGGACCAGTACTTC. Protein sequence: CASKGEPGQGIWDQYF.

The CDR3 bases are TGTGCCAGCAGCCAACCCCCAGCTAGCGGAGGACTACTTGGGCAGTTCTTC. This sequence encodes CASSQPPASGGLLGQFF. V usage is TRBV3-1 (or the pseudogene TRBV3-2) and J usage is TRBJ2-1; 7 bases line up with TRBD2. Germline values: CDR1 LGHDT, CDR2 YNNKEL (reference sequence). There are 17 residues in the CDR3. V shed 2 bases, J shed 12 bases, and the junction held 19 bases outside the gene matches.

The chain recombines TRBV18 with TRBJ1-5; D may be TRBD1 (6 bases). This CDR3 has 17 amino acids. Germline lookup yields CDR1 KGHSH and CDR2 LQKENI. V was trimmed by 0 bases and J by 4 bases, leaving 16 bases between them. Here the CDR3 reads CASSPPNSLTGNQPQHF. As DNA, the CDR3 is TGTGCCAGCTCACCACCGAATTCGTTGACAGGTAATCAGCCCCAGCATTTT. The full variable domain, rest sourced from reference TRBV18 and TRBJ1-5, is NAGVMQNPRHLVRRRGQEARLRCSPMKGHSHVYWYRQLPEEGLKFMVYLQKENIIDESGMPKERFSAEFPKEGPSILRIQQVVRGDSAAYFCASSPPNSLTGNQPQHFGDGTRLSIL.

This clone was counted a single time. This sequence joins TRBV6-2 or TRBV6-3 and TRBJ2-7, with 8 bases matching TRBD1. After removal of 6 bases from V and 3 bases from J, the junction contained 16 bases not matched to a gene. Per the germline V gene, CDR1 is MNHEY and CDR2 is SVGEGT. The CDR3 runs to 17 residues. CDR3 loop: CASSQGSGTGTFYEQYF. Here the CDR3 DNA reads TGTGCCAGCAGCCAAGGATCCGGGACAGGTACGTTCTACGAGCAGTACTTC.

The chain has TRBV29-1 and TRBJ1-4, with D perhaps matching TRBD1 (6 bases). The CDR3 is made up of 13 amino acids. V was trimmed by 3 bases and J by 7 bases, leaving 12 bases between them. CDR1 and CDR2 (germline): SQVTM, ANQGSEA. Here the CDR3 reads CSVDGQGSEKLFF. The CDR3 DNA sequence: TGCAGCGTTGATGGGCAGGGGAGTGAAAAACTGTTTTTT.

This sequence joins TRBV6-5 and TRBJ2-1; no clear D. Deletions cut 7 bases from V and 4 bases from J, with 5 bases between. The CDR3 is 11 amino acids. Looked up from germline, CDR1 is MNHEY and CDR2 is SVGAGI. The CDR3 is CASTQYNEQFF. Here the CDR3 DNA reads TGTGCCAGCACTCAGTACAATGAGCAGTTCTTC.

This chain links TRBV7-2 with TRBJ1-1; a possible D gene is TRBD1 (6 bases). Trimming removed 2 bases from V and 4 bases from J, with 8 bases in between. The germline V gene has CDR1 SGHTA and CDR2 FQGNSA. CDR3 size: 13 residues. This chain's CDR3 is CASSLIGGTEAFF. The CDR3 DNA is TGTGCCAGCAGCTTAATAGGGGGCACTGAAGCTTTCTTT.

DNA for the CDR3: TGTGCCTGGAGCTCCGAGAGCTTGGACACTGAAGCTTTCTTT. It encodes CAWSSESLDTEAFF. This sequence joins TRBV30 and TRBJ1-1; D unclear. The CDR3 sequence is 14 residues long. Germline V lookup: CDR1 GTSNPN, CDR2 SVGIG (reference sequence). The V and J ends lost 3 bases and 3 bases respectively, with 14 bases between them. The entire variable domain, with the rest obtained from reference TRBV30 and TRBJ1-1, is as follows: SQTIHQWPATLVQPVGSPLSLECTVEGTSNPNLYWYRQAAGRGLQLLFYSVGIGQISSEVPQNLSASRPQDRQFILSSKKLLLSDSGFYLCAWSSESLDTEAFFGQGTRLTVV.

This clone was detected once. The CDR3 loop is CASSFGGGTYNEQFF. CDR3 nucleotides: TGTGCCAGCAGTTTTGGGGGGGGGACCTACAATGAGCAGTTCTTC. This chain connects TRBV27 to TRBJ2-1; 7 bases fit TRBD2. Unmatched junction bases numbered 4, after V lost 3 bases and J lost 2 bases. The CDR3 is 15 amino acids. Germline-derived CDR1 and CDR2 are MNHEY and SMNVEV (reference sequence).

The V call is TRBV15, the J call TRBJ2-1, with 10 nucleotides matching TRBD2. CDR1 is LNHNV, CDR2 YYDKDF, per germline (reference sequence). Trimming cost V 3 bases and J 7 bases; bases outside gene matches: 6. The CDR3 sequence is 15 residues long. The CDR3 sequence: CATSRGTSALNEQFF. CDR3 coding DNA: TGTGCCACCAGCAGGGGGACTAGCGCTCTTAATGAGCAGTTCTTC.

The chain links TRBV30 to TRBJ1-1, with a possible D match to TRBD1 (6 bases). The germline V gene encodes CDR1 GTSNPN and CDR2 SVGIG (reference sequence). CDR3 size: 15 residues. V shed 3 bases and J shed 1 base, with 15 bases lying between them. The CDR3, as DNA: TGTGCCTGGAGAAGACAGGTGCAGGGGAACACTGAAGCTTTCTTT. Protein product: CAWRRQVQGNTEAFF.

The rearrangement links TRBV12-5 to TRBJ2-1, with 7 bases fitting TRBD2. The CDR3 is made up of 14 amino acids. Trimming removed 5 bases from V and 6 bases from J; junction bases left unmatched: 7. Looked up from germline, CDR1 is LGHNT and CDR2 is FRNRAP. The CDR3, as DNA: TGTGCTAGTGGTCCCCGACTAGCAAGCAATGAGCAGTTCTTC. It is translated as CASGPRLASNEQFF. Based on the CDR3 plus reference TRBV12-5 and TRBJ2-1, the full variable domain is DARVTQTPRHKVTEMGQEVTMRCQPILGHNTVFWYRQTMMQGLELLAYFRNRAPLDDSGMPKDRFSAEMPDATLATLKIQPSEPRDSAVYFCASGPRLASNEQFFGPGTRLTVL.

The rearrangement joins TRBV5-5 to TRBJ2-1; D call uncertain. The germline gives CDR1 SGHKS, CDR2 YYEKEE (reference sequence). The CDR3 has 14 amino acids. Deletions cut 4 bases from V and 0 bases from J, with 8 bases between. The CDR3 region is CASSPISSYNEQFF. As DNA, the CDR3 is TGTGCCAGCAGCCCCATTAGCTCCTACAATGAGCAGTTCTTC.

This clone was seen once. The chain couples TRBV29-1 to TRBJ2-3, with D maybe TRBD2 (5 bases). CDR1 and CDR2 (germline): SQVTM, ANQGSEA. With 7 bases removed from V and 2 bases from J, the gap between germline ends came to 10 bases. CDR3 length equals 12 residues. The CDR3 loop reads CSASTITDTQYF. In nucleotides, the CDR3 is TGCAGCGCTAGCACTATCACAGATACGCAGTATTTT.

This chain uses TRBV6-5 with TRBJ1-2; 7 bases map to TRBD1. The CDR3 is 13 amino acids. V was pared by 10 bases and J by 1 base, with 6 bases of the junction left unmatched. Per the germline V gene, CDR1 is MNHEY and CDR2 is SVGAGI. The CDR3 protein is CATWTGFNYGYTF. In DNA, the CDR3 is TGTGCCACCTGGACAGGTTTTAACTATGGCTACACCTTC.